These T cell receptor beta chains were read from a single sample in a study of T cell responses to AZD1222 COVID-19 vaccine. Some clones are missing from TCRdb's copy, which holds only in-frame ones; the method was immunoSEQ multiplex PCR. The sample lists roughly 150,000 clones, approximately 90% occurring once. Sample: peripheral blood, taken on day 0 of AZD1222 vaccination. Receptor source: an adult in good health. Both conserved end residues are part of each CDR3. Each record gives: D gene, V gene, J gene, clone size, CDR3 protein, CDR3 DNA. A D gene is named only where the DNA matches it firmly. Clone size is stated in some rows and not others, as once, few, many or a class when expanded.

D: NA
V: TRBV7-9
J: TRBJ2-1
size: NA
CDR3: CASSPHAGGGFYNEQFF
DNA: TGTGCCAGCAGCCCCCATGCAGGCGGGGGCTTTTACAATGAGCAGTTCTTC

D: NA
V: TRBV7-3
J: TRBJ1-2
size: NA
CDR3: CASSLTGGNYGYTF
DNA: TGTGCCAGCAGCTTAACGGGGGGGAACTATGGCTACACCTTC

D: NA
V: TRBV24-1
J: TRBJ2-3
size: NA
CDR3: CATSSRTPRDTQYF
DNA: TGTGCCACCAGTTCCCGGACGCCGAGGGATACGCAGTATTTT

D: NA
V: TRBV28
J: TRBJ1-6
size: once
CDR3: CASSTPQRSGGTLHF
DNA: TGTGCCAGCAGTACCCCGCAGCGGTCAGGAGGGACCCTCCACTTT

D: NA
V: TRBV30
J: TRBJ1-4
size: NA
CDR3: CAWNRGQGEKLFF
DNA: TGTGCCTGGAATCGGGGGCAAGGGGAAAAACTGTTTTTT

D: NA
V: TRBV30
J: TRBJ2-2
size: NA
CDR3: CALGRGHDTGELFF
DNA: TGTGCCCTGGGGAGGGGGCACGACACCGGGGAGCTGTTTTTT

D: NA
V: TRBV4-2
J: TRBJ2-2
size: NA
CDR3: CASSQDVGELFF
DNA: TGTGCCAGCAGCCAAGATGTCGGGGAGCTGTTTTTT

D: NA
V: TRBV3-1/TRBV3-2
J: TRBJ1-1
size: NA
CDR3: CASSRGTYAFF
DNA: TGTGCCAGCAGCCGAGGGACTTACGCTTTCTTT

D: NA
V: TRBV5-1
J: TRBJ1-6
size: NA
CDR3: CASSLEQGVNSPLHF
DNA: TGCGCCAGCAGCTTGGAACAGGGCGTCAATTCACCCCTCCACTTT

D: TRBD2
V: TRBV7-3
J: TRBJ2-2
size: NA
CDR3: CASSSSVAGKSSGELFF
DNA: TGTGCCAGCAGCTCGTCGGTAGCGGGAAAATCTTCCGGGGAGCTGTTTTTT

D: NA
V: TRBV7-2
J: TRBJ2-7
size: NA
CDR3: CASRRVQSSYEQYF
DNA: TGTGCCAGCAGACGAGTTCAGAGCTCCTACGAGCAGTACTTC